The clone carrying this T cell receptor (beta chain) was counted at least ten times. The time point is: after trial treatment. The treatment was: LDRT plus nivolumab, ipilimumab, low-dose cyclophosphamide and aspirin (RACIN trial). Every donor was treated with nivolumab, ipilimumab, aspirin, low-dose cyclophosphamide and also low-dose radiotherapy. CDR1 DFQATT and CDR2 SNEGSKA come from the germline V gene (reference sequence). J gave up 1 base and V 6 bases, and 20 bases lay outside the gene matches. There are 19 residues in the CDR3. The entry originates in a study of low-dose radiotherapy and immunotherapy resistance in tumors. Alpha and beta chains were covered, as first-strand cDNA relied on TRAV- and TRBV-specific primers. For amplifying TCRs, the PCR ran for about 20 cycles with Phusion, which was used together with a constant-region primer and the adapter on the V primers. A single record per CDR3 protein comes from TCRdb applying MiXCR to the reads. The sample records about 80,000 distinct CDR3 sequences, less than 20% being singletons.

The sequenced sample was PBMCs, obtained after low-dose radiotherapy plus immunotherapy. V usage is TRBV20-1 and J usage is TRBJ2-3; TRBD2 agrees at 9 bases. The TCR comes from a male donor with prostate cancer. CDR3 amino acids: CSARPVAGGPKSRTDTQYF. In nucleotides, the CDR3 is TGCAGTGCCAGGCCTGTGGCGGGAGGGCCCAAGTCCCGCACAGATACGCAGTATTTT.